What follows is one TCR beta chain and its context. This clonotype was observed many times. This clone's antigen is unknown. No much larger clonotype is one base removed from it; base qualities were not supplied. The germline V gene sets CDR1 to MNHEY and CDR2 to SVGEGT. The CDR3, cysteine through phenylalanine, is 15 amino acids long. Only the CDR3 DNA is retained, 45 bases long and in frame from the first base. At the junction V is shortened by 7 bases and J by 9 bases; bases outside the gene matches: 6. This record comes from a study of CD8 T cells in ankylosing spondylitis (dated by TCRdb to the late 2010s). About the full investigation: The study set out to find disease-linked TCR variants by profiling T cell receptor beta repertoires in ankylosing spondylitis patients and healthy donors. The full study cohort was made up of 20 to 25 ankylosing spondylitis patients and roughly 100 healthy donors. Peripheral blood was sampled, and synovial fluid was additionally collected from ankylosing spondylitis patients.

Instrument on record: Illumina HiSeq 2500. Quantitative 5'-RACE with molecular barcodes was the method used to prepare the TCR beta libraries. Per the original workflow: Disease-linked TCR variants were identified with a new computational method built on a probabilistic model of VDJ rearrangement. TCRdb trimmed public reads at Q25 via fastp, called clones via MiXCR and kept in-frame beta chains. Rows with a matching CDR3 protein are joined into one entry that keeps the most common DNA and genes. These V and J calls rely on TCRdb rather than the paper's analysis. The sample table holds roughly 230,000 distinct CDR3 sequences, of which 7.5% to 9.5% were seen once. The top ten constitute approximately 5% of the sample. On the study overall, not on this receptor specifically: Blood from ankylosing spondylitis patients appeared to be characterized by a TCR beta motif composed of under 10 highly homologous amino acid variants. Some motif variants were previously reported in synovial fluid and blood of reactive arthritis patients, suggesting common disease-initiation mechanisms. The disease-linked clones were reported as significantly enriched in matched synovial fluid samples from ankylosing spondylitis patients. In peripheral blood, the disease-linked clones were found at relatively low frequencies and had a CD8+ phenotype.

The sample comprised blood, either unsorted or a sorted T cell fraction (not recorded which). This sequence originates from a female donor with ankylosing spondylitis or in good health (not recorded which). The chain is assembled from TRBV6-2 or TRBV6-3 and TRBJ2-1; TRBD2 lines up with 16 middle nucleotides. In nucleotides, the sequence is TGTGCCAGCAAAGCCGGGACTAGCGGGAGGGGTGAGCAGTTCTTC. Translated, this is CASKAGTSGRGEQFF.